The present TCR beta chain was sequenced within a study of blood T cell repertoires in COVID-19. Study as a whole: COVID-19 samples collected from the United States, Italy and Spain covered acute and convalescent phases.

Profiling relied on immunoSEQ multiplex PCR, and the TCRdb table lists in-frame clones only, not all of them. This table holds approximately 300,000 clones, roughly nine tenths found once. J was trimmed by 7 bases and V by 4 bases; bases with no gene match: 21. The CDR3 spans 18 residues. Germline CDR1 is SGDLS and CDR2 is YYNGEE. Living in 25 or so US areas, the participants were between roughly 18 and 90 years of age. Researchers sorted participants into cohorts using their self-reported clinical history. J is TRBJ2-5 and V is TRBV9; 8 bases map to TRBD2. The sequenced sample consisted of PBMCs or T cells enriched from blood (not recorded which). The TCR originated in a woman aged 30 to 39 who had been exposed to COVID-19. The DNA of the CDR3 is TGTGCCAGCAGCCCCGGGGGGGGCGGGTTGGCGGGGCTGGGGACCCAGTACTTC. Protein: CASSPGGGGLAGLGTQYF.